The sequence of this T cell receptor (beta chain) was determined in a study of OX40 agonist ivuxolimab in advanced cancers. Study in general: The dose-escalation cohort had hepatocellular carcinoma, melanoma, renal cell or head and neck cancer.

Profiling relied on immunoSEQ multiplex PCR, and the TCRdb table lists in-frame clones only, not all of them. The profile covers tens of thousands of clones, with nearly 90% appearing a single time and 12% taken by the ten largest. The source was CD4+ or CD8+ T cells sorted from blood, collected in a trial of the OX40 agonist ivuxolimab. The receptor was derived from an adult with an advanced solid tumor such as melanoma, head and neck, liver or kidney cancer.

The CDR3 DNA reads TGTGCCATCAGTGAAGGGGGAAGTACTTCACCCCTCCACTTT. Amino acids: CAISEGGSTSPLHF. V and J are TRBV10-3 and TRBJ1-6; D perhaps matches TRBD1 (6 bases). The CDR3 sequence is 14 residues long. Between the trimmed V and J ends, which lost 3 bases and 9 bases, there was a span of 12 bases. Germline assignment: CDR1 ENHRY and CDR2 SYGVKD.